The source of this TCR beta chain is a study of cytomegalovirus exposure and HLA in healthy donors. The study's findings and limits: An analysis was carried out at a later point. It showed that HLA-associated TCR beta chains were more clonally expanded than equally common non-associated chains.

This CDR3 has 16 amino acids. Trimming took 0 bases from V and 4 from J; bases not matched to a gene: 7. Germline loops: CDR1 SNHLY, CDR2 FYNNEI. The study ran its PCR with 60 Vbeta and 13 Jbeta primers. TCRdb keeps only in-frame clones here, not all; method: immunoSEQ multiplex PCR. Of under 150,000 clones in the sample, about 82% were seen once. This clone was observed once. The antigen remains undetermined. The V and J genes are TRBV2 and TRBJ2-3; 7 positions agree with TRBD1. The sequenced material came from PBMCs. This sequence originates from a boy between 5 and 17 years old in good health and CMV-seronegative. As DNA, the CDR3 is TGTGCCAGCAGTGAAGCGCTGACAGGGCCGGCAGATACGCAGTATTTT. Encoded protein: CASSEALTGPADTQYF.